This TCR beta chain derives from a study of control samples from healthy donors and cancer patients. The CDR3 sequence is 14 residues long. Germline CDR1 LNHDA, CDR2 SQIVND (reference sequence). V was pared by 2 bases and J by 6 bases, with 3 bases of the junction left unmatched. In its sample, this clone was seen once. Using immunoSEQ multiplex PCR, the repertoire was profiled, and TCRdb retains in-frame clones only, with some absent. The sample comprises roughly 100,000 clones, roughly nine tenths of which are singletons, and roughly 2.5% rests with the top ten. The sequencing sample was made of blood. This clonotype was sampled from a woman aged 18-29 years in good health. The rearrangement joins TRBV19 to TRBJ1-4; 7 nucleotides align to TRBD1. In DNA, the CDR3 is TGTGCCAGTAGTATATTTCAGGGGGATGAAAAACTGTTTTTT. This gives the protein CASSIFQGDEKLFF.